This T cell receptor (beta chain) was captured by sequencing in a study of cytomegalovirus exposure and HLA in healthy donors. Looking at the study overall: Earlier, 117 million unique TCR beta sequences were recovered from roughly 170 million T cells by an analysis. Whole-study results and caveats: Most CMV-associated TCR beta chains were later found to appear HLA-restricted.

Concerning this clone itself: Its antigen is currently unknown.

Losses at the gene ends were 4 bases for V and 4 bases for J; bases not matched to a gene: 9. The CDR3 covers 15 residues. CDR1 and CDR2 from the germline V gene are SGHDT and YYEEEE. PCR employed 60 Vbeta and 13 Jbeta primers. Only in-frame clones appear in the TCRdb table, and some are missing; sequencing was by immunoSEQ multiplex PCR. In all, the sample yields 150,000 to 200,000 clones. The specimen sequenced was PBMCs. This receptor was taken from a woman aged 55 to 70 in good health and CMV-seronegative. The chain joins TRBV5-6 to TRBJ2-7; 9 bases are shared with TRBD1. The CDR3 reads CASSKKQGAWYEQYF. The CDR3 region has the DNA TGTGCCAGCAGCAAGAAACAGGGGGCCTGGTACGAGCAGTACTTC.